The 2 T cell receptor beta chains listed next were all sequenced from one sample in a study of T cell repertoires in cytomegalovirus infection. These receptors' targets are unknown. MiXCR, run by TCRdb on the reads, gives a single entry per CDR3 protein. The repertoire has under 850,000 distinct CDR3 sequences, roughly 33% of them found once; the top ten carry 18%. The specimen was cultured PBMCs, collected from culture after CMV antigen stimulation. These receptor sequences come from a human donor in good health (CMV status not recorded). Some clones in this sample may be carry-over from other donors' samples.

Points on this clonotype: A read error may account for a junction end that differs from germline. The J gene is TRBJ2-4, the V gene TRBV11-3; D possibly corresponds to TRBD1 (6 bases). This CDR3 contains 16 residues. Germline V gene lookup returns CDR1 SGHNT and CDR2 YENEEA. The CDR3 sequence is CATSLGDRADRNIQYF. The CDR3, as DNA: TGTGCCACCAGCTTAGGTGATCGGGCGGACAGAAACATTCAGTACTTC.

The CDR3 sequence: CASSVTPGGPETQYF. In nucleotides, the CDR3 is TGTGCCAGCAGCGTGACTCCGGGGGGGCCGGAGACCCAGTACTTC. This chain links TRBV9 with TRBJ2-5, with TRBD2 identical over 8 bases. CDR1 is SGDLS, CDR2 YYNGEE, per germline. This CDR3 contains 15 residues. Trimming took 2 bases from V and 5 from J; bases not matched to a gene: 8.